The present T cell receptor (beta chain) was sequenced within a study of molecular identifiers for immune sequencing clone quantification. Library preparation followed earlier protocols using designated TCR primers. MiXCR, applied by TCRdb to the PCR reads, yields one record per CDR3 protein. Altogether under 600,000 distinct CDR3 sequences are present, 20% to 25% being singletons, with the ten largest covering 0.7% to 0.95%. General study points: Spiked Jurkat TCR RNA equivalent to one cell reportedly surfaced among under 1.1 million naive cells. Over 99% of effector molecules, yet under 1% of naive-cell molecules, were held by clones above 20 RNA copies.

With respect to this clonotype: Its antigen is still unknown.

The V end lost 7 bases, the J end lost 5 bases, and 11 bases lay between the germline ends. CDR1 and CDR2 (germline): MGHDK, SYGVNS. CDR3 length: 12 residues. The sample was naive CD8+ T cells from blood, with Jurkat cell RNA spiked in. The subset: FACS-sorted CD8+CD4-CCR7+CD45RA+ naive T cells. The chain uses TRBV25-1 and TRBJ1-1; D unclear. This sequence was found in a human donor in good health. Some libraries in this study had Jurkat cell RNA spiked in. CDR3 region: CASKQTGTEAFF. CDR3 coding DNA: TGTGCCAGCAAGCAAACCGGGACTGAAGCTTTCTTT.